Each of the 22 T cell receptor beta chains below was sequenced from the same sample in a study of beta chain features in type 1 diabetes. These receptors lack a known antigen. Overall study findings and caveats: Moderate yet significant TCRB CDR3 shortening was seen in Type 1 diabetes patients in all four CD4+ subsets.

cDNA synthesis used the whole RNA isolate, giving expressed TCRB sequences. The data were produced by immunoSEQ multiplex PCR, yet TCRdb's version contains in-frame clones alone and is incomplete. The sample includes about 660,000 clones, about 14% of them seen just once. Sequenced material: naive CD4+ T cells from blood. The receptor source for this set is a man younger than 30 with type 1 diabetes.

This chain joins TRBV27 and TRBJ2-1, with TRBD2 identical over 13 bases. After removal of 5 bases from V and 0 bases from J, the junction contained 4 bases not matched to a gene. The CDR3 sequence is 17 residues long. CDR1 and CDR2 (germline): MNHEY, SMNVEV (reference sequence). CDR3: CASSPRTSGSSYNEQFF. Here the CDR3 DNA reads TGTGCCAGCAGTCCAAGGACTAGCGGGAGCTCCTACAATGAGCAGTTCTTC.

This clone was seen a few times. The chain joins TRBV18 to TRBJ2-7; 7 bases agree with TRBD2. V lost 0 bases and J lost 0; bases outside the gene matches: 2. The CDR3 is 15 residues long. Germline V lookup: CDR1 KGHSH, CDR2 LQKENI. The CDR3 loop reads CASSPPGGSSYEQYF. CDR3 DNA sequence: TGTGCCAGCTCACCACCGGGGGGGAGCTCCTACGAGCAGTACTTC.

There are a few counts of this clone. The CDR3 is CSVKTVPPRRGDEQYF. The CDR3 nucleotides are TGCAGCGTTAAGACAGTACCACCTCGTCGAGGGGACGAGCAGTACTTC. This chain uses TRBV29-1 with TRBJ2-7, with D possibly called TRBD1 or TRBD2 (5 bases each). Trimming cost V 5 bases and J 5 bases, with 25 bases left between them. The CDR3 length is 16 residues. Germline values: CDR1 SQVTM, CDR2 ANQGSEA.

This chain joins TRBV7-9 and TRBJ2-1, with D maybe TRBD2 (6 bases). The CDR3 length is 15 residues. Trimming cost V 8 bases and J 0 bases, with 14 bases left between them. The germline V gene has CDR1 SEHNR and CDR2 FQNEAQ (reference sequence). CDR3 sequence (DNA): TGTGCCAGCTCAGGGCTAGCGCTCTCCTACAATGAGCAGTTCTTC. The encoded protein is CASSGLALSYNEQFF.

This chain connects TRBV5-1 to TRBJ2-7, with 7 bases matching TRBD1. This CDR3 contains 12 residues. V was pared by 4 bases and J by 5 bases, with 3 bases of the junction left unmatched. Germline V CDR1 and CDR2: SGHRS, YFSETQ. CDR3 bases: TGCGCCAGCAGCCTGACAGGGAACGAGCAGTACTTC. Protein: CASSLTGNEQYF. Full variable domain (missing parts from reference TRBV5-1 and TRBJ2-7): KAGVTQTPRYLIKTRGQQVTLSCSPISGHRSVSWYQQTPGQGLQFLFEYFSETQRNKGNFPGRFSGRQFSNSRSEMNVSTLELGDSALYLCASSLTGNEQYFGPGTRLTVT.

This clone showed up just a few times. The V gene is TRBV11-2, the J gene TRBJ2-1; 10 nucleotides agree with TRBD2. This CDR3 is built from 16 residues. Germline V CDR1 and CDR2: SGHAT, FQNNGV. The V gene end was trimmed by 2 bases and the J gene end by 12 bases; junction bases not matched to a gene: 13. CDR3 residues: CASSLRPSGGLESQFF. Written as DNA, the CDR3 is TGTGCCAGCAGCTTAAGGCCTAGCGGGGGCCTGGAATCGCAGTTCTTC.

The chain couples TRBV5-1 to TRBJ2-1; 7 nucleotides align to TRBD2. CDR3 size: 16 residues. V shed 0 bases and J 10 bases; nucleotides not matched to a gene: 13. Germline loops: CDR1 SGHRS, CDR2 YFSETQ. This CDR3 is CASSLEGSPPRGEQFF. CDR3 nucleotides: TGCGCCAGCAGCTTGGAGGGGAGCCCCCCGCGGGGGGAGCAGTTCTTC.

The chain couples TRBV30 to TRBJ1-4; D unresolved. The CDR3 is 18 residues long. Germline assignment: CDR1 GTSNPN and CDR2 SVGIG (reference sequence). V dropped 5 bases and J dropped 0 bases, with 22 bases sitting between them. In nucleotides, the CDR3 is TGTGCCTGGGCCCGAACGACCGCCCTAGTTGCAACTAATGAAAAACTGTTTTTT. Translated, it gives CAWARTTALVATNEKLFF.

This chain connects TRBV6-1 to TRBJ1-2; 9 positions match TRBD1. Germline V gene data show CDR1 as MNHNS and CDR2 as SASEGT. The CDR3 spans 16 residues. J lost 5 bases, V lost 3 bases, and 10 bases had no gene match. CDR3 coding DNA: TGTGCCAGCAGTGATACCGGGACAGGGAATGGGTATGGCTACACCTTC. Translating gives CASSDTGTGNGYGYTF.

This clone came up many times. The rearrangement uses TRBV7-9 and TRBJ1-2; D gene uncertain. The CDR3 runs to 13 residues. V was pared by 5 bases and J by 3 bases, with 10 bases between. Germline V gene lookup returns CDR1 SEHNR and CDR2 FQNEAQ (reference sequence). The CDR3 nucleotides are TGTGCCAGCAGCGCAGATTTCCACTATGGCTACACCTTC. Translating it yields CASSADFHYGYTF.

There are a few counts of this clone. CDR3 DNA sequence: TGTGCCAGCAGCTTGGGCGAGGCGTGGAATGAGCAGTTCTTC. Encoded protein: CASSLGEAWNEQFF. This rearrangement joins TRBV11-2 to TRBJ2-1; D unclear. CDR1 is SGHAT, CDR2 FQNNGV, per germline. V dropped 3 bases and J dropped 7 bases, with 13 bases sitting between them. The CDR3 covers 14 residues.

CDR3 sequence (DNA): TGTGCCACCAGCAGACAGAAACAAGAGACCCAGTACTTC. Translated: CATSRQKQETQYF. The rearrangement uses TRBV15 and TRBJ2-5; no clear D. Looked up from germline, CDR1 is LNHNV and CDR2 is YYDKDF (reference sequence). The CDR3 extends over 13 amino acids. Deletions cut 2 bases from V and 2 bases from J, with 6 bases between.

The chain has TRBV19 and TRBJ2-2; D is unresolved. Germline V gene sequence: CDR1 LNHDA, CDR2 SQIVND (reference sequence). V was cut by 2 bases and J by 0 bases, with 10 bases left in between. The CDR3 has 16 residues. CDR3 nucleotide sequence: TGTGCCAGTAGTATATTAGGGTTATCGAACACCGGGGAGCTGTTTTTT. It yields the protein CASSILGLSNTGELFF. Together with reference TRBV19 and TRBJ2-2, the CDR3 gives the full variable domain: DGGITQSPKYLFRKEGQNVTLSCEQNLNHDAMYWYRQDPGQGLRLIYYSQIVNDFQKGDIAEGYSVSREKKESFPLTVTSAQKNPTAFYLCASSILGLSNTGELFFGEGSRLTVL.

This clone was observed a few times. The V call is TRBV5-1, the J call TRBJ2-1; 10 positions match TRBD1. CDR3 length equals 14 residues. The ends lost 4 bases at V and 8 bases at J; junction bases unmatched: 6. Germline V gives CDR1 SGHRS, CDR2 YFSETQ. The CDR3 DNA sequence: TGCGCCAGCAGCCCAGGGACAGGGGTTGATGAGCAGTTCTTC. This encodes CASSPGTGVDEQFF.

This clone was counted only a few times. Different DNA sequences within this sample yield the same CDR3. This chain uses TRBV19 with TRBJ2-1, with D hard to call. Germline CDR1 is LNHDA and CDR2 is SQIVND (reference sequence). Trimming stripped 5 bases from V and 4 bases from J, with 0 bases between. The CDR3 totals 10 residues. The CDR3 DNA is TGTGCCAGTAGTTACAATGAGCAGTTCTTC. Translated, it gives CASSYNEQFF.

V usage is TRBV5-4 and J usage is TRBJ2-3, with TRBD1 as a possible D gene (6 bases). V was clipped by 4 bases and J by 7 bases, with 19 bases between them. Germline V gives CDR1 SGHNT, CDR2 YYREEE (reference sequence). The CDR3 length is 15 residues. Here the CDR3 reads CASSIGQILQNTQYF. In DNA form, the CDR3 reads TGTGCCAGCAGCATTGGACAGATACTCCAGAATACGCAGTATTTT.

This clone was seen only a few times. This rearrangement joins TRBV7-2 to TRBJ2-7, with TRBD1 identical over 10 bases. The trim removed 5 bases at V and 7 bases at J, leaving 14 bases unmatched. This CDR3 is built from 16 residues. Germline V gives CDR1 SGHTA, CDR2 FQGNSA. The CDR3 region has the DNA TGTGCCAGCAGCCTCCACACCGGGACAGGGGCTCGGGAGCAGTACTTC. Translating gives CASSLHTGTGAREQYF.

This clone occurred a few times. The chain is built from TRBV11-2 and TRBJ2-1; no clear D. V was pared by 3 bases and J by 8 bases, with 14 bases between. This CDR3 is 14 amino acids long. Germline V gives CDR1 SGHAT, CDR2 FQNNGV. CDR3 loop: CASSFGGLVDEQFF. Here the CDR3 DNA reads TGTGCCAGCAGCTTTGGCGGTTTGGTCGATGAGCAGTTCTTC.

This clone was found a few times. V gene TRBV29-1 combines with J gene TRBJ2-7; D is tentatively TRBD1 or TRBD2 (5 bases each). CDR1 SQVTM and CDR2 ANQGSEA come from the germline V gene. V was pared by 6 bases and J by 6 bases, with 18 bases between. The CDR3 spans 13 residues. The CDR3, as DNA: TGCAGCGTAGACCGCCGGGGCGCGGGCGAGCAGTACTTC. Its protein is CSVDRRGAGEQYF.

The CDR3 coding sequence is TGTGCCAGCAGCTTGGGACCTAGAGACTATGGCTACACCTTC. As protein: CASSLGPRDYGYTF. V usage is TRBV5-6 and J usage is TRBJ1-2, with D uncertain. CDR1 is SGHDT, CDR2 YYEEEE, per germline. The CDR3 is made up of 14 amino acids. V shed 0 bases and J shed 3 bases, with 9 bases lying between them.

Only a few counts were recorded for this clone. The CDR3 protein is CAWSPPGTSGSYEQYF. CDR3 in DNA: TGTGCCTGGAGCCCTCCCGGGACTAGCGGATCCTACGAGCAGTACTTC. The rearrangement links TRBV30 to TRBJ2-7, with 11 nucleotides matching TRBD2. Trimming removed 3 bases from V and 1 base from J; junction bases left unmatched: 8. The CDR3 consists of 16 residues. Germline-derived CDR1 and CDR2 are GTSNPN and SVGIG (reference sequence).

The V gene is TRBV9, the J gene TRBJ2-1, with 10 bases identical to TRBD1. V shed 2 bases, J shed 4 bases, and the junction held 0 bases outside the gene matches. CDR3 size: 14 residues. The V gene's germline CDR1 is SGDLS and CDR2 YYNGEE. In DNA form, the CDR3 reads TGTGCCAGCAGCGTGGGACAGGGGTACAATGAGCAGTTCTTC. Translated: CASSVGQGYNEQFF.